This TCR beta chain was captured by sequencing in a study of memory CD4+ T cells and cytomegalovirus serostatus. As for the study in general: Healthy Belgian adult donors included several CMV-positive and 24 CMV-negative people.

Some clones are missing from TCRdb's copy, which holds only in-frame ones; the method was immunoSEQ multiplex PCR. The sample holds some 80,000 clones, 65% to 85% seen once. CDR3 length equals 13 residues. Per germline, CDR1 SGHAT and CDR2 FQNNGV. The V and J ends lost 5 bases and 3 bases respectively, with 10 bases between them. Single viable CD3+CD4+CD8-CD45RO+ cells were sorted as the memory CD4+ T cells. Serum IgG to CMV pp150, pp28, p38 and p52 defined serostatus. Sequencing input: memory CD4+ T cells from blood. The sequence was obtained from an adult in good health and CMV-seronegative. This chain links TRBV11-2 with TRBJ1-2; unclear D gene. CDR3 nucleotide sequence: TGTGCCAGCAGCCCCACCTCAGACTATGGCTACACCTTC. Its translation is CASSPTSDYGYTF.